This T cell receptor (beta chain) stems from a study of shared clonotypes between healthy human individuals. The V and J ends lost 5 bases and 6 bases, in that order; junction bases with no gene match: 8. The CDR3 is made up of 14 amino acids. Germline CDR1 and CDR2: SGHAT and FQNNGV. Assay: immunoSEQ multiplex PCR; the TCRdb copy retains only in-frame clones and omits some. Of around 1.5 million clones listed, 98% were seen once; the top ten hold less than 0.55%. The sequencing sample was made of naive CD4+ T cells sorted from blood. The subset was: CD45RA+ positively selected. V is TRBV11-2 and J is TRBJ2-7, with 9 bases identical to TRBD2. The source is a man in his thirties or forties in good health. The CDR3: CASSPVAGVFEQYF. The CDR3, as DNA: TGTGCCAGCAGCCCCGTAGCGGGAGTCTTCGAGCAGTACTTC.